The sequence of this T cell receptor beta chain was determined in a study of T cells in Graves' hyperthyroidism and ophthalmopathy. General study findings and limits: The majority of expanded thyroid clonotypes above 0.001 also appeared in blood.

This clonotype was seen repeatedly, ten times or more. Its specificity is unknown. Disease duration was under 3 months in the ophthalmopathy patients, who also had a Clinical Activity Score of at least 3 and a NOSPECS grade of at least 4. The diagnostic basis comprised clinical symptoms, serum thyroxine and TRAb, thyroid ultrasound and orbital computed tomography. What was amplified from RNA transcripts were TCR beta CDR3 regions. First-round RT-PCR with HTBI primers amplified the TCR CDR3 region. TCRdb reprocessed the multiplex PCR reads with MiXCR, giving one entry per CDR3 protein. The sample shows around 540,000 distinct CDR3 sequences, 16% of them seen only once. The sequence derives from a woman under 40 with Graves' ophthalmopathy. The material sequenced was blood.

CDR3 sequence: CSATETQYF. In nucleotides, the CDR3 is TGCAGTGCTACTGAGACCCAGTACTTC. The chain carries TRBV20-1 and TRBJ2-5, with D unclear. Trimming pared 4 bases from V and 5 bases from J, leaving 2 bases between. This CDR3 spans 9 amino acids. The germline V gene has CDR1 DFQATT and CDR2 SNEGSKA (reference sequence).